This T cell receptor (beta chain) is from a study of T cell repertoires in cytomegalovirus infection. Study findings and constraints: Based on cumulative public TCR beta family frequency, carriers of CMV plus the relevant HLA were identified. HLA-C-restricted, CMV-specific TCR beta clonotypes were dominant ex vivo.

Per germline, CDR1 LNHNV and CDR2 YYDKDF (reference sequence). Between the trimmed V and J ends, which lost 0 bases and 5 bases, there was a span of 8 bases. The CDR3 length is 13 residues. One entry per CDR3 protein results from TCRdb running MiXCR on the reads. The table records about 260,000 distinct CDR3 sequences, roughly 13% of them present only once. In regard to this clonotype: The antigen remains unidentified.

The rearrangement joins TRBV15 to TRBJ2-7; D is undetermined. The receptor comes from a human donor in good health (CMV status not recorded). Some clones in this sample may be carry-over from other donors' samples. Sequencing was carried out using PBMCs. CDR3 DNA sequence: TGTGCCACCAGCAGAGATCTTTTCCACGAGCAGTACTTC. As protein: CATSRDLFHEQYF.